These 11 T cell receptor beta chains were sequenced from one sample in a study of blood T cell repertoires in COVID-19. Here immunoSEQ multiplex PCR was the method, and the copy in TCRdb shows in-frame clones only, minus some. The sample has about 390,000 clones; about 86% are singletons. The material sequenced was PBMCs or T cells enriched from blood (not recorded which). All receptors derive from a woman between 45 and 60 years old who had recovered from COVID-19.

V is TRBV25-1 and J is TRBJ1-4, with D uncertain. The germline CDR1 and CDR2 sequences are MGHDK and SYGVNS. The CDR3 consists of 15 residues. The V and J ends lost 3 bases and 0 bases respectively, with 8 bases between them. In nucleotides, the CDR3 is TGTGCCAGCAGTGATTCGGGTGCAACTAATGAAAAACTGTTTTTT. Amino acid sequence: CASSDSGATNEKLFF.

This clone has just a few counts. V is TRBV2 and J is TRBJ1-3, with D unclear. The CDR3 totals 13 residues. Germline V CDR1 and CDR2: SNHLY, FYNNEI. Trimming cost V 8 bases and J 2 bases, with 10 bases left between them. CDR3: CASLQDAGNTIYF. The DNA of the CDR3 is TGTGCCAGCCTCCAGGATGCTGGAAACACCATATATTTT.

The rearrangement links TRBV6-5 to TRBJ1-1; D is ambiguous. Germline values: CDR1 MNHEY, CDR2 SVGAGI. V dropped 6 bases and J dropped 7 bases, with 9 bases sitting between them. The CDR3 length is 11 residues. The CDR3 loop is CASRRTNEAFF. CDR3 nucleotides: TGTGCCAGCAGAAGGACTAATGAAGCTTTCTTT.

This clone was counted many times. This rearrangement joins TRBV15 to TRBJ1-1, with D tentatively TRBD1 (6 bases). Trimming took off 1 base at V and 2 bases at J, with 14 bases between the two ends. CDR1 and CDR2 from the germline V gene are LNHNV and YYDKDF (reference sequence). The CDR3 covers 16 residues. Written as DNA, the CDR3 is TGTGCCACCAGCAGAGTCTTTGGGACACCAAACACTGAAGCTTTCTTT. Translation: CATSRVFGTPNTEAFF.

On this clone: One junction end disagrees with the germline gene, perhaps due to a read error. This rearrangement joins TRBV18 to TRBJ2-2; unclear D gene. The CDR3 loop spans 17 amino acids. The germline gives CDR1 KGHSH, CDR2 LQKENI. CDR3 DNA: TGTGCCAGCTTACCAACAGCAGATCCTATAAACACCGGGGAGCTGTTTTTT. This sequence encodes CASLPTADPINTGELFF.

The sample holds a few counts of this clone. The chain employs TRBV2 and TRBJ1-1; 7 bases line up with TRBD1. The V segment lost 6 bases and the J segment 2 bases; nucleotides outside the gene matches: 9. Germline CDR1 SNHLY, CDR2 FYNNEI. The CDR3 is 15 amino acids. CDR3 loop: CASRGGTAANTEAFF. DNA of the CDR3: TGTGCCAGCAGAGGAGGGACAGCGGCCAACACTGAAGCTTTCTTT.

This sequence joins TRBV5-4 and TRBJ1-1, with TRBD1 matching 7 bases. The CDR3 runs to 15 residues. V shed 3 bases, J shed 1 base, and the junction held 6 bases outside the gene matches. Germline loops: CDR1 SGHNT, CDR2 YYREEE (reference sequence). The CDR3 DNA is TGTGCCAGCAGCTCACAGGGGTGGGAGAACACTGAAGCTTTCTTT. This gives the protein CASSSQGWENTEAFF.

V usage is TRBV5-1 and J usage is TRBJ2-7; 10 nucleotides align to TRBD1. The V and J ends lost 0 bases and 4 bases, in that order; junction bases with no gene match: 7. This CDR3 is 16 amino acids long. Germline CDR1 is SGHRS and CDR2 is YFSETQ. Written as DNA, the CDR3 is TGCGCCAGCAGCTTGGCCGACAGGGGGCGGCCATACGAGCAGTACTTC. It codes for CASSLADRGRPYEQYF.

CDR3 residues: CASSFITGELFF. CDR3 coding DNA: TGTGCCAGCAGTTTTATCACCGGGGAGCTGTTTTTT. V usage is TRBV27 and J usage is TRBJ2-2, with unresolved D. The CDR3 contains 12 residues. CDR1 is MNHEY, CDR2 SMNVEV, per germline (reference sequence). V was shortened by 3 bases and J by 4 bases, with 3 bases between the two germline ends.

The J gene is TRBJ2-3, the V gene TRBV6-2 or TRBV6-3; 10 positions agree with TRBD2. CDR3 length: 16 residues. The germline V gene has CDR1 MNHEY and CDR2 SVGEGT. V was clipped by 4 bases and J by 6 bases; unmatched bases: 10. This CDR3 is CASSFNSGGPGDTQYF. Written as DNA, the CDR3 is TGTGCCAGCAGTTTCAATAGCGGGGGGCCGGGGGATACGCAGTATTTT.

The chain employs TRBV3-1 (or the pseudogene TRBV3-2) and TRBJ2-7; D may be TRBD2 (6 bases). Germline V lookup: CDR1 LGHDT, CDR2 YNNKEL (reference sequence). V was shortened by 4 bases and J by 5 bases, with 21 bases between the two germline ends. This CDR3 has 16 residues. The CDR3 region has the DNA TGTGCCAGCAGCCCAGGAGGGAAAATTCGTATTGACGAGCAGTACTTC. Translation gives CASSPGGKIRIDEQYF.